These 19 T cell receptor beta chains originate from one sample sequenced in a study of shared T cell receptors in the human thymus. Repertoires were generated with immunoSEQ multiplex PCR, while TCRdb's copy carries only in-frame clones and drops some. The sample shows roughly 660,000 clones, approximately 90% of them seen only once. These same records also appear under a second study, on human thymus T cells.

Sequencing was performed on thymocytes. The source of these receptors is a boy in the first two years of life with a congenital heart defect.

This clone appeared once. The rearrangement links TRBV27 to TRBJ2-3; TRBD2 matches at 9 bases. Germline CDR1 reads MNHEY; CDR2 reads SMNVEV (reference sequence). The CDR3 runs 16 residues. The V gene end was trimmed by 5 bases and the J gene end by 2 bases; junction bases not matched to a gene: 8. The CDR3 region is CASSQLAGVPTDTQYF. The CDR3 DNA is TGTGCCAGCAGTCAATTAGCGGGAGTGCCCACAGATACGCAGTATTTT.

V is TRBV25-1 and J is TRBJ2-7; 7 nucleotides line up with TRBD2. The CDR3 covers 15 residues. Germline CDR1 reads MGHDK; CDR2 reads SYGVNS. V lost 1 base to trimming and J lost 4 bases; unmatched junction nucleotides: 7. In DNA form, the CDR3 reads TGTGCCAGCAGTGAATTTTCAGGGAGGGGTTACGAGCAGTACTTC. This encodes CASSEFSGRGYEQYF.

In its sample, this clone was seen a few times. The chain uses TRBV4-2 and TRBJ2-3; the match to TRBD2 covers 7 bases. The CDR3 sequence is 17 residues long. CDR1 is LGHNA and CDR2 is YNFKEQ in the germline V gene. The V gene end was trimmed by 3 bases and the J gene end by 0 bases; junction bases not matched to a gene: 9. CDR3 sequence reads: CASSQTSRETSTDTQYF. The CDR3 DNA sequence: TGTGCCAGCAGCCAGACTAGCAGGGAAACTAGCACAGATACGCAGTATTTT.

This clone was picked up a small number of times. The chain carries TRBV19 and TRBJ1-2, with 9 bases aligning to TRBD1. The CDR3 loop spans 18 amino acids. The germline V gene encodes CDR1 LNHDA and CDR2 SQIVND (reference sequence). Trimming removed 1 base from V and 4 bases from J; junction bases left unmatched: 13. The CDR3 is CASSIGKGPGQGSYGYTF. As DNA, the CDR3 is TGTGCCAGTAGTATAGGGAAAGGACCGGGACAGGGTAGCTATGGCTACACCTTC.

The chain has TRBV9 and TRBJ2-7; 12 bases agree with TRBD2. Germline-derived CDR1 and CDR2 are SGDLS and YYNGEE. V was pared by 0 bases and J by 6 bases, with 10 bases of the junction left unmatched. This CDR3 is 17 amino acids long. CDR3 sequence reads: CASSVGLAGEVSGEQYF. CDR3 DNA: TGTGCCAGCAGCGTAGGACTAGCGGGAGAGGTTAGCGGCGAGCAGTACTTC.

For the CDR3, the DNA is TGTGCCAGCAGCTTGGCCCCCGGGGATAGCAATCAGCCCCAGCATTTT. This sequence encodes CASSLAPGDSNQPQHF. The V and J genes are TRBV5-5 and TRBJ1-5; the D is unclear. CDR1 and CDR2 (germline): SGHKS, YYEKEE (reference sequence). The ends were cut back, 0 bases at V and 0 bases at J, with 10 bases in the middle. The CDR3 consists of 16 residues.

This sequence joins TRBV9 and TRBJ2-1; 13 bases map to TRBD2. The CDR3 has 17 residues. Per the germline V gene, CDR1 is SGDLS and CDR2 is YYNGEE. The J segment lost 9 bases and the V segment lost 4 bases, leaving 13 bases of the junction unmatched. Written as DNA, the CDR3 is TGTGCCAGCAGCTTGGGGGGGACTAGCGGGATAGACTTTGAGCAGTTCTTC. Translation gives CASSLGGTSGIDFEQFF.

The chain couples TRBV11-2 to TRBJ2-7; TRBD2 agrees at 11 bases. The CDR3 sequence is 18 residues long. J was trimmed by 6 bases and V by 2 bases; bases with no gene match: 15. The germline CDR1 and CDR2 sequences are SGHAT and FQNNGV. CDR3 DNA sequence: TGTGCCAGCAGCTTACGCCGTGGGGGTACTAGCGGGAGAGGCGAGCAGTACTTC. Its translation is CASSLRRGGTSGRGEQYF.

The genes are TRBV4-3 and TRBJ2-7; the D gene is possibly TRBD2 (5 bases). This CDR3 is built from 16 residues. The ends were cut back, 0 bases at V and 0 bases at J, with 12 bases in the middle. The germline gives CDR1 LGHNA, CDR2 YSLEER. The CDR3 loop is CASSQDWTPNSYEQYF. As DNA, the CDR3 is TGCGCCAGCAGCCAAGACTGGACTCCAAACTCCTACGAGCAGTACTTC.

The gene calls are TRBV11-3 and TRBJ2-2, with TRBD1 matching over 7 bases. The junction had 13 bases not matched to a gene; V was cut back by 5 bases and J by 1 base. Germline values: CDR1 SGHNT, CDR2 YENEEA. The CDR3 spans 18 residues. Written as DNA, the CDR3 is TGTGCCAGCAGCCCCCAGCGACGAAGACAGGGGAACACCGGGGAGCTGTTTTTT. As protein: CASSPQRRRQGNTGELFF.

The DNA for the CDR3 is TGCAGCGACCAGACTAGCGGGCCGTACAATGAGCAGTTCTTC. It is translated as CSDQTSGPYNEQFF. The gene calls are TRBV29-1 and TRBJ2-1; 10 nucleotides agree with TRBD2. The CDR3 is 14 amino acids. V shed 7 bases, J shed 4 bases, and the junction held 7 bases outside the gene matches. Germline CDR1 reads SQVTM; CDR2 reads ANQGSEA.

This sequence joins TRBV6-5 and TRBJ1-1, with 8 bases lining up with TRBD1. CDR3 size: 13 residues. Looked up from germline, CDR1 is MNHEY and CDR2 is SVGAGI. The J segment lost 2 bases and the V segment lost 6 bases, leaving 2 bases of the junction unmatched. The CDR3 DNA reads TGTGCCAGCAGCTCAGGGGGCAACACTGAAGCTTTCTTT. This translates into CASSSGGNTEAFF.

This clone was counted a few times. V is TRBV28 and J is TRBJ2-3; 7 bases match TRBD2. V was pared by 4 bases and J by 3 bases, with 25 bases of the junction left unmatched. The length of the CDR3 is 21 residues. CDR1 and CDR2 from the germline V gene are MDHEN and SYDVKM. CDR3 sequence: CASSSQNLTGPGLEKTDTQYF. The CDR3 DNA is TGTGCCAGCAGTTCCCAGAATCTAACCGGTCCCGGACTAGAGAAGACAGATACGCAGTATTTT. Complete variable domain (other parts from reference TRBV28 and TRBJ2-3): DVKVTQSSRYLVKRTGEKVFLECVQDMDHENMFWYRQDPGLGLRLIYFSYDVKMKEKGDIPEGYSVSREKKERFSLILESASTNQTSMYLCASSSQNLTGPGLEKTDTQYFGPGTRLTVL.

This chain connects TRBV27 to TRBJ2-1; 7 bases map to TRBD2. There are 14 residues in the CDR3. Germline CDR1 MNHEY, CDR2 SMNVEV (reference sequence). V gave up 2 bases and J gave up 5 bases; unmatched junction bases: 3. The CDR3 bases are TGTGCCAGCAGTTTAGGGGGACTACACAATGAGCAGTTCTTC. It encodes CASSLGGLHNEQFF.

This clone came up once. One end of the junction does not line up with germline, which may come from a read error. The genes are TRBV20-1 and TRBJ2-7; tentative D call: TRBD1 (6 bases). Germline lookup yields CDR1 DFQATT and CDR2 SNEGSKA (reference sequence). This CDR3 is built from 10 residues. DNA for the CDR3: TGCAGTGCTAGCTTAACCGGACAGCGCTTC. It encodes CSASLTGQRF.

The J gene is TRBJ2-7, the V gene TRBV7-3, with TRBD2 matching over 9 bases. Germline V lookup: CDR1 SGHTA, CDR2 FQGTGA. J lost 4 bases, V lost 5 bases, and 18 bases had no gene match. The CDR3 has 18 residues. The CDR3 sequence is CASSPGENSGSVRYEQYF. DNA for the CDR3: TGTGCCAGCAGCCCGGGGGAGAATAGCGGGAGTGTGAGGTACGAGCAGTACTTC.

This chain links TRBV6-1 with TRBJ1-5; 8 bases map to TRBD1. Germline CDR1 is MNHNS and CDR2 is SASEGT. Unmatched junction bases numbered 5, after V lost 4 bases and J lost 3 bases. The CDR3 covers 15 residues. The CDR3, as DNA: TGTGCCAGCAGTGCCCGGACAGGGAACAATCAGCCCCAGCATTTT. As protein: CASSARTGNNQPQHF.

Points on this clone: Other DNA sequences in this sample translate to the same CDR3. The chain recombines TRBV14 with TRBJ2-1; 8 bases agree with TRBD2. V dropped 4 bases and J dropped 0; count of bases not matched to a gene: 2. Germline loops: CDR1 SGHDN, CDR2 FVKESK. The CDR3 spans 15 residues. The CDR3 bases are TGTGCCAGCAGCCTCAGCGGGAGCTCCTACAATGAGCAGTTCTTC. Translating gives CASSLSGSSYNEQFF.

The genes are TRBV27 and TRBJ2-1, with D perhaps TRBD2 (5 bases). Germline V gene lookup returns CDR1 MNHEY and CDR2 SMNVEV (reference sequence). The CDR3 is 15 residues long. Trimming cost V 5 bases and J 8 bases, with 19 bases left between them. The CDR3 DNA reads TGTGCCAGCAGTAGATGGGCGGGCCCCACCGATGAGCAGTTCTTC. Translation gives CASSRWAGPTDEQFF.